The clone carrying this T cell receptor beta chain was counted a few times. Antigen specificity is unknown. Trimming took off 3 bases at V and 6 bases at J, with 18 bases between the two ends. Germline values: CDR1 KGHSH, CDR2 LQKENI. This CDR3 spans 16 amino acids. TCRdb redid the calling of the 5' RACE reads with MiXCR, one entry per CDR3 protein. The sample consists of around 200,000 distinct CDR3 sequences, over 7.5% of them appearing once. This specimen belongs to a study of T-cell memory formation after mild COVID-19. Looking at the study overall: Clustering of TCRs was largely donor specific.

Overall study findings and caveats: The main location of contracting CD4+ clones was CM and EM, and that of contracting CD8+ clones was EMRA. Pre-infection memory showed some responding clones, and this suggested that cross-reactive memory joined.

This sequence originates from a man between 18 and 29 years old who had mild COVID-19 (a few samples of this study predate the infection). Cell type and time point are not known. The rearrangement uses TRBV18 and TRBJ1-5; tentative D call: TRBD1 (6 bases). Sample: PBMCs or a T cell subset sorted from them (not recorded which). The CDR3 region is CASSPLGLGGRQPQHF. The CDR3 bases are TGTGCCAGCTCACCCCTCGGTTTAGGGGGACGTCAGCCCCAGCATTTT.